The source of this T cell receptor beta chain is a study of T cell responses to AZD1222 COVID-19 vaccine. Overall study findings and caveats: Receipt of two AZD1222 doses was followed by a rise in Spike-specific TCR breadth and depth. The study sampled repertoires only after the peak T cell response. Most donors were white British, females outnumbered males, and clonal diversity was possibly underestimated. Regions 160-218 and 743-854 dominated among vaccine-associated CD4 TCRs spanning spike.

This clone was counted a few times. Its target is not known. V lost 0 bases and J lost 2; bases outside the gene matches: 6. This CDR3 has 17 residues. CDR1 SQVTM and CDR2 ANQGSEA come from the germline V gene. The data were produced by immunoSEQ multiplex PCR, yet TCRdb's version contains in-frame clones alone and is incomplete. The table has 120,000 or so clones, nearly 90% seen once. The source is an adult in good health. The material sequenced was peripheral blood, taken on day 0 of AZD1222 vaccination. This sequence joins TRBV29-1 and TRBJ2-2, with 10 positions matching TRBD2. The CDR3 loop reads CSVEDEVAGGNTGELFF. In DNA form, the CDR3 reads TGCAGCGTTGAAGATGAGGTAGCGGGGGGAAACACCGGGGAGCTGTTTTTT.